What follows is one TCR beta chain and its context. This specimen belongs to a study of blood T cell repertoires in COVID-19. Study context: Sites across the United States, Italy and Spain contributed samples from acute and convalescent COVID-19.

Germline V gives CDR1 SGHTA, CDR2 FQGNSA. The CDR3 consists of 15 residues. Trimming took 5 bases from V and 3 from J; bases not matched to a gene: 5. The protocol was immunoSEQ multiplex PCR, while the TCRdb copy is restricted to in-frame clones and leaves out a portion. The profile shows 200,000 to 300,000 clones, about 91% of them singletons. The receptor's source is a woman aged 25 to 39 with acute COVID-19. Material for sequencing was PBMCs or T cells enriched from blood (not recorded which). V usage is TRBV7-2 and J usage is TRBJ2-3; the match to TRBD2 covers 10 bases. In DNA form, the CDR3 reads TGTGCCAGCAGCACACGAGCGGGGGGGACAGATACGCAGTATTTT. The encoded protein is CASSTRAGGTDTQYF.